The text below deals with one T cell receptor (beta chain). Its antigen is undetermined. The data belong to a study of shared clonotypes between healthy human individuals. Assay used: immunoSEQ multiplex PCR; TCRdb lists only in-frame clones, some missing. The table shows 1.5 million to 2.5 million clones, with about 95% occurring only once. Study-wide results and limits: Sharing across four donors was seen in around 5% of naive CD4 clonotypes.

The germline V gene has CDR1 SGHNT and CDR2 YYREEE (reference sequence). Between the trimmed V and J ends, which lost 0 bases and 12 bases, there was a span of 22 bases. The CDR3 is made up of 15 amino acids. Naive CD8 cells comprised CD45RO-negative, CCR7-positively selected cells, excluding terminally differentiated effector memory CD45RA+ cells. Sequencing input: naive CD8+ T cells sorted from blood. The TCR originated in a man between 18 and 35 years old in good health. This chain joins TRBV5-4 and TRBJ2-7; a weak D match, TRBD1 (6 bases). This CDR3 reads CASSLEQGPTMAPYF. DNA of the CDR3: TGTGCCAGCAGCTTGGAACAGGGACCTACTATGGCCCCGTACTTC.